Listed below are T cell receptor beta chains from one sample, sequenced in a study of blood T cell repertoires in COVID-19. Data came from immunoSEQ multiplex PCR; TCRdb stores just in-frame clones and leaves some out. The top ten clones hold 12% of a sample with a few hundred thousand clones, approximately 90% of them seen once. The specimen was peripheral blood. The receptors here all came from a woman aged 60 to 75 with acute or convalescent COVID-19. Both conserved end residues are part of each CDR3.

j_call v_call cdr3_aa
TRBJ2-7 TRBV2 CASSEDFTGRYEQYF
TRBJ1-3 TRBV19 CASSTWTVASGNTIYF
TRBJ2-1 TRBV6-2/TRBV6-3 CASSYPPAGFYNEQFF
TRBJ1-1 TRBV12-3/TRBV12-4 CASRTQGTEAFF
TRBJ1-5 TRBV18 CASSPTGINQPQHF
TRBJ2-7 TRBV20-1 CSAARSYEQYF
TRBJ1-5 TRBV28 CASRWGGIRDSNQPQHF
TRBJ2-1 TRBV9 CASSAPGLAGGINEQFF
TRBJ2-2 TRBV7-2 CASSLIGLAGANTGELFF
TRBJ2-1 TRBV7-9 CASSPGQGASYNEQFF
TRBJ1-6 TRBV10-3 CAISESVEGYSYNSPLHF
TRBJ1-6 TRBV21-1 CASSKTGQGGSPLHF
TRBJ2-3 TRBV6-2/TRBV6-3 CASSSSSFTDTQYF
TRBJ2-5 TRBV5-1 CASSQGTGKETQYF
TRBJ2-3 TRBV7-2 CASSLQPGGGDTQYF
TRBJ1-4 TRBV7-9 CASSGGTGATNEKLFF
TRBJ2-3 TRBV19 CASSAPQDFSTDTQYF
TRBJ2-2 TRBV28 CASSGPTGQTAGELFF
TRBJ1-6 TRBV7-2 CASRPLNNSPLHF
TRBJ2-5 TRBV6-5 CATRGGPQETQYF
TRBJ1-3 TRBV3-1/TRBV3-2 CASSPTGGDSGNTIYF
TRBJ1-3 TRBV19 CASGWTGIISGNTIYF
TRBJ1-1 TRBV2 CASRAGVGTEAFF
TRBJ2-3 TRBV19 CASKTGDTDTQYF
TRBJ2-2 TRBV18 CASSPLAGGPNTGELFF
TRBJ2-7 TRBV5-4 CASSLAGQGAGEQYF
TRBJ2-7 TRBV5-8 CASSSGAGGNYEQYF
TRBJ2-7 TRBV9 CASSQLNYEQYF
TRBJ1-4 TRBV19 CAIDIPTNEKLFF
TRBJ2-7 TRBV7-8 CASSRRQAHEQYF
TRBJ2-1 TRBV30 CAWARLAGVGYNEQFF
TRBJ1-5 TRBV19 CASSIRRESPRPQHF
TRBJ2-7 TRBV7-2 CASSDNRRREYF
TRBJ2-3 TRBV29-1 CSVVGRTVNTQYF